This is a list of T cell receptor beta chains from one sample in a study of Ad26.COV2.S vaccination and SARS-CoV-2 variants. The method was immunoSEQ multiplex PCR; TCRdb's version includes in-frame clones alone and lacks a portion of them. Counted here are some 410,000 clones, around 92% occurring once; the ten biggest clones make up 1.5% to 2%. The material sequenced was peripheral blood, taken in a trial of Ad26.COV2.S vaccine versus placebo. The receptors stem from a person aged 18-65 years who received the Ad26.COV2.S COVID-19 vaccine or a placebo. Each CDR3 is given without its conserved first and last residue.

v_gene: TRBV25-1; CDR3aa: ASRRGGTDTQY
v_gene: TRBV27; CDR3aa: ASSFHWTFSTDTQY
v_gene: TRBV11-2; CDR3aa: ASSPGPNSIDGYT
v_gene: TRBV7-9; CDR3aa: ASSLEGGLSGYT
v_gene: TRBV4-1; CDR3aa: ASSGGSTEAF
v_gene: TRBV7-8; CDR3aa: ASSRGGPSPYEQY
v_gene: TRBV7-9; CDR3aa: AKEGQPQH
v_gene: TRBV4-3; CDR3aa: ASSQENPADRGDGYT
v_gene: TRBV9; CDR3aa: ASSVSSLTYEQY
v_gene: TRBV7-2; CDR3aa: ASSLRGGALNEKLF
v_gene: TRBV18; CDR3aa: ASCNSGTVSYEQY
v_gene: TRBV10-1; CDR3aa: ASSPDRHGDTQY
v_gene: TRBV29-1; CDR3aa: SVPGERGAYNEQF
v_gene: TRBV29-1; CDR3aa: SVEESDWSTTYEQF
v_gene: TRBV29-1; CDR3aa: SVDRGIVSGYT
v_gene: TRBV5-1; CDR3aa: ASSLGGRNLGNTIY
v_gene: TRBV6-5; CDR3aa: ASRVHRNTEAF
v_gene: TRBV19; CDR3aa: ASSHTGNSIYEQY
v_gene: TRBV6-5; CDR3aa: ASSLGLGNNEQF
v_gene: TRBV4-1; CDR3aa: ASSQGGSQY